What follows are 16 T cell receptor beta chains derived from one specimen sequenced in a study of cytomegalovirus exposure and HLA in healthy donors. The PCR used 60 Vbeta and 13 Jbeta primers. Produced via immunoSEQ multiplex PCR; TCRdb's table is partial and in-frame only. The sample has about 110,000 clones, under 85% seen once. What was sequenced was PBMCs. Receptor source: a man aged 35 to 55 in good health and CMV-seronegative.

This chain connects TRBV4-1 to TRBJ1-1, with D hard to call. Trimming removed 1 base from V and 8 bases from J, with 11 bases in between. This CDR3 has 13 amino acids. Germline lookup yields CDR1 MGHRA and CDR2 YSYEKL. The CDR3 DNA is TGCGCCAGCAGCCAAGTTAGGAGTAGGGAAGCTTTCTTT. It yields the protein CASSQVRSREAFF.

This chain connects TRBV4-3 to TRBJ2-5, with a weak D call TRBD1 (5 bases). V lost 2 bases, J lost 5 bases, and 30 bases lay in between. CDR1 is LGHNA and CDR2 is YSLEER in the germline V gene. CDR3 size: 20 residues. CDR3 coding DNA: TGCGCCAGCAGCCAAATCAGGTCGGAAGGTAGTGGGGCCAAGTGGGAGACCCAGTACTTC. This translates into CASSQIRSEGSGAKWETQYF.

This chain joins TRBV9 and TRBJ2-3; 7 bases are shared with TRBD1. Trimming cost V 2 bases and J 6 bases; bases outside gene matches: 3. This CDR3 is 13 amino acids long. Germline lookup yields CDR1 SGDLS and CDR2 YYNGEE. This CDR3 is CASSVTGMDTQYF. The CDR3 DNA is TGTGCCAGCAGCGTGACAGGGATGGATACGCAGTATTTT.

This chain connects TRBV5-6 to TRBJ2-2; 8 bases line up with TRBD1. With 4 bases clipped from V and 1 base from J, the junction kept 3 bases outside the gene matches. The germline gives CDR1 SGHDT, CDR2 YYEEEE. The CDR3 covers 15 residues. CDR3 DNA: TGTGCCAGCAGCCCGGGACAGGTGAACACCGGGGAGCTGTTTTTT. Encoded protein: CASSPGQVNTGELFF.

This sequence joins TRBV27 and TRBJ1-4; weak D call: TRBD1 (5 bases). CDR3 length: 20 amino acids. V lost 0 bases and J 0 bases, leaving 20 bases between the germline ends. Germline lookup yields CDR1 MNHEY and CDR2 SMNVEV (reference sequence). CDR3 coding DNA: TGTGCCAGCAGTTTATCGATATGGACACCCGGAAGGGCAACTAATGAAAAACTGTTTTTT. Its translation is CASSLSIWTPGRATNEKLFF.

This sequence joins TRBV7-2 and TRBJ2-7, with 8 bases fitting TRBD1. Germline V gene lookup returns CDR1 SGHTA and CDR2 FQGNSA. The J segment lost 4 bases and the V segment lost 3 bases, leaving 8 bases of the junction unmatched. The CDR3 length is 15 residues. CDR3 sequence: CASSFRGQEDYEQYF. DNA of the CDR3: TGTGCCAGCAGCTTCCGGGGACAGGAAGATTACGAGCAGTACTTC.

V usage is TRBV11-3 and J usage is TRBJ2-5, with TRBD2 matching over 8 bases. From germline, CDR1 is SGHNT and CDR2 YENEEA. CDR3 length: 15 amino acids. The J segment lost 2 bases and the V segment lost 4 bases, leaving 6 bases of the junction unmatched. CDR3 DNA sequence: TGTGCCAGCAGCTCGGGGGGGCCGGGGCAAGAGACCCAGTACTTC. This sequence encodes CASSSGGPGQETQYF.

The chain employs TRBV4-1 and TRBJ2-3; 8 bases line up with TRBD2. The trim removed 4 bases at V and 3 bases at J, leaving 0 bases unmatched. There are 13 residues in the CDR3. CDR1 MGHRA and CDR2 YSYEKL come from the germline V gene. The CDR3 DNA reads TGCGCCAGCAGCCCGGGGGGGACAGATACGCAGTATTTT. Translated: CASSPGGTDTQYF.

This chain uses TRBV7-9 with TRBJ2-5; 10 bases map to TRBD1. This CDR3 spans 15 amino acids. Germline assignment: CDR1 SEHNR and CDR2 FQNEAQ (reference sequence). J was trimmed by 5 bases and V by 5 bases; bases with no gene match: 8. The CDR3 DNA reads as TGTGCCAGCAGCCCTGGACAGGGGGTCGGGGAGACCCAGTACTTC. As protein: CASSPGQGVGETQYF.

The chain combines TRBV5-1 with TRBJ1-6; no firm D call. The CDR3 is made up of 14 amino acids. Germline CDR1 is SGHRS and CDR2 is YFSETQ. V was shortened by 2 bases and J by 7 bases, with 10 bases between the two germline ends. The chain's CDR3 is CASSFRTQNSPLHF. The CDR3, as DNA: TGCGCCAGCAGCTTTCGGACTCAGAATTCACCCCTCCACTTT.

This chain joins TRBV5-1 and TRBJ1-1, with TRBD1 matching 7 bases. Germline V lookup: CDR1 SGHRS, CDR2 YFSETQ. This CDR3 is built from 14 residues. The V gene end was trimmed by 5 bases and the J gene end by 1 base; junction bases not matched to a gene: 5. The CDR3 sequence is CASRAGDRNTEAFF. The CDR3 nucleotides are TGCGCCAGCAGGGCTGGGGACAGGAACACTGAAGCTTTCTTT.

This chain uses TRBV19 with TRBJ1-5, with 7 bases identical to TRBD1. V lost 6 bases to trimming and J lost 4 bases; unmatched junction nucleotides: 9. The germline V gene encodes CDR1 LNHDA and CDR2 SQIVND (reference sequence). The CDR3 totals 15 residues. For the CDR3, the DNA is TGTGCCAGTAGCACCGAGAGGGGGCGGAATCAGCCCCAGCATTTT. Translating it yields CASSTERGRNQPQHF.

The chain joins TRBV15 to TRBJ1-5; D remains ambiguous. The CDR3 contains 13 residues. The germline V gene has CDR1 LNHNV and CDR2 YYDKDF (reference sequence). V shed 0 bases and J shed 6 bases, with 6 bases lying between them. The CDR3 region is CATSRESVQPQHF. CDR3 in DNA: TGTGCCACCAGCAGAGAGTCGGTTCAGCCCCAGCATTTT.

The DNA of the CDR3 is TGCGCCAGCAGCTTGGGACTCCGGACAGGGGTTAATGAAAAACTGTTTTTT. Protein sequence: CASSLGLRTGVNEKLFF. The rearrangement links TRBV5-1 to TRBJ1-4; 9 nucleotides line up with TRBD1. J gave up 4 bases and V 0 bases, and 7 bases lay outside the gene matches. CDR1 and CDR2 from the germline V gene are SGHRS and YFSETQ. CDR3 length: 17 residues.

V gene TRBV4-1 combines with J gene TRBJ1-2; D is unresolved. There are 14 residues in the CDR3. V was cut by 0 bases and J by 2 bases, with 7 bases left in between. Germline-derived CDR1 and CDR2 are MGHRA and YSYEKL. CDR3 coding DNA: TGCGCCAGCAGCCAAGAGAGGGCCAACTATGGCTACACCTTC. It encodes CASSQERANYGYTF.

CDR3 amino acids: CATAEKAGGGAQYF. The CDR3 DNA reads as TGTGCCACGGCCGAGAAAGCGGGGGGCGGGGCGCAGTATTTT. The rearrangement joins TRBV6-4 to TRBJ2-3; 9 bases map to TRBD2. This CDR3 spans 14 amino acids. V lost 10 bases, J lost 10 bases, and 15 bases stayed unmatched. Germline V gene sequence: CDR1 MRHNA, CDR2 SNTAGT.